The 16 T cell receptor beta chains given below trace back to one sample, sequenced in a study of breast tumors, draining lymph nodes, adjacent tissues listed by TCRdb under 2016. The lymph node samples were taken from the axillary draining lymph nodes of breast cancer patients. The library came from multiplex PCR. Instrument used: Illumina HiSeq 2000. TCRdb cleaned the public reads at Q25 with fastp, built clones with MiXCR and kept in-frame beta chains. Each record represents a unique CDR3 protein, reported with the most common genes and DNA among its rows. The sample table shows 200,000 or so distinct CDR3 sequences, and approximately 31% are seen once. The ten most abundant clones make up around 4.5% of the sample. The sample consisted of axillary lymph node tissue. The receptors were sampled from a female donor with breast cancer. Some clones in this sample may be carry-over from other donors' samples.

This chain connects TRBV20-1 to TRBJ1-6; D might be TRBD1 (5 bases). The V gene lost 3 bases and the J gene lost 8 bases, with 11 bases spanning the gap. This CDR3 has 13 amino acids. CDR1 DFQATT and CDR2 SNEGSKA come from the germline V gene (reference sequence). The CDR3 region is CSASTGVDSPLHF. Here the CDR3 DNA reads TGCAGTGCTAGTACGGGGGTTGATTCACCCCTCCACTTT.

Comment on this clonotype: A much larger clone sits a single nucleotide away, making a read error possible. CDR3 residues: CATTWPSSYEQYF. The CDR3 DNA is TGTGCCACGACCTGGCCAAGCTCCTACGAGCAGTACTTC. This sequence joins TRBV6-6 and TRBJ2-7; D is unclear. V lost 10 bases, J lost 0 bases, and 13 bases lay in between. The CDR3 extends over 13 amino acids. In germline, CDR1 is MNHNY, CDR2 SVGAGI (reference sequence).

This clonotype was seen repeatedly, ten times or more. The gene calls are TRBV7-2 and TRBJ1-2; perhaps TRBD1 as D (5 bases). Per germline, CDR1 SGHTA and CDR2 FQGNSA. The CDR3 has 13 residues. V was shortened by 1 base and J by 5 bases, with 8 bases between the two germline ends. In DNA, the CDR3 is TGTGCCAGCAGCTTAGAACAGGTTTATGGCTACACCTTC. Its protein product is CASSLEQVYGYTF.

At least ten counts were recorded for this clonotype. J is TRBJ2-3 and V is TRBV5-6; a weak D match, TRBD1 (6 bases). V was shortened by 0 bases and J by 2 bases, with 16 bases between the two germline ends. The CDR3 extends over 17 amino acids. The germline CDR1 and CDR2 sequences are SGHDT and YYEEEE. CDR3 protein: CASSLALAGEDTDTQYF. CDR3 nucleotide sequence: TGTGCCAGCAGCTTGGCCCTGGCAGGGGAAGACACAGATACGCAGTATTTT.

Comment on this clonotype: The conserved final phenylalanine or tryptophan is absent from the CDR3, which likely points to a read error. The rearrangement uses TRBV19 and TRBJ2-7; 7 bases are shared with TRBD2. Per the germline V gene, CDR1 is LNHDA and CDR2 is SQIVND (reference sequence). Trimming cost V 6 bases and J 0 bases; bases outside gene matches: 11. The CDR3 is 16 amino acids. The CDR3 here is CASSPFSGGSSYEQYS. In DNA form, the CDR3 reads TGTGCCAGTAGCCCTTTTTCTGGCGGGAGCTCCTACGAGCAGTACTCC.

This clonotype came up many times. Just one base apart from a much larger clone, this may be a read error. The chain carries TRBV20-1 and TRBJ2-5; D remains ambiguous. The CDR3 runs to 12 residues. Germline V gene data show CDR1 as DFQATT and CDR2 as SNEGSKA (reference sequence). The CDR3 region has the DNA TGCAGTGCAGCGCTGGGCCAAGAGACCCCGTACTTC. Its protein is CSAALGQETPYF.

The CDR3 spells CATSRGTRSEKLFF. CDR3 nucleotides: TGTGCCACCAGCAGAGGGACCCGGAGTGAAAAACTGTTTTTT. The rearrangement links TRBV15 to TRBJ1-4; D not resolved. This CDR3 region has 14 residues. Trimming left V 1 base short and J 7 bases short, with 10 bases between. From germline, CDR1 is LNHNV and CDR2 YYDKDF (reference sequence).

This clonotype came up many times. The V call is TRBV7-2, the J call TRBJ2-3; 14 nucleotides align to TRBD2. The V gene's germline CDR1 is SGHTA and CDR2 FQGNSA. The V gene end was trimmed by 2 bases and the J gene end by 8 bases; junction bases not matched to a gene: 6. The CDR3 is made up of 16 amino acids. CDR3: CASSLRGLAGGGTQYF. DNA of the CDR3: TGTGCCAGCAGCTTAAGAGGACTAGCGGGAGGCGGTACGCAGTATTTT.

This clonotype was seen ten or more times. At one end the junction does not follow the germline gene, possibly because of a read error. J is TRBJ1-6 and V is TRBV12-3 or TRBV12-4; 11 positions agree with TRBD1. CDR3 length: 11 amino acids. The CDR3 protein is CASSLGQGVVF. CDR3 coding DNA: TGTGCCAGCAGTTTGGGACAGGGGGTCGTCTTT.

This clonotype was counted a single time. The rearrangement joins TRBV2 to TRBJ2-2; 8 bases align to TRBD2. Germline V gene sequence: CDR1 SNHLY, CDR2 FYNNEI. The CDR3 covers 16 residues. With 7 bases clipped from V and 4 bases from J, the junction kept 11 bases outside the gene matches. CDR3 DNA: TGTGCCAGCACTGCAGGACGCGGGGGGCCCACCGGGGAGCTGTTTTTT. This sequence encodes CASTAGRGGPTGELFF.

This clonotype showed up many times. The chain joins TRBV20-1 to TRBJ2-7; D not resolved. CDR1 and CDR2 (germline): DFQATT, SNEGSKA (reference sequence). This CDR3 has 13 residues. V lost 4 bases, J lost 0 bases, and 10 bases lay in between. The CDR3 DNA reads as TGCAGTGCTATGACATACAGCTCCTACGAGCAGTACTTC. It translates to CSAMTYSSYEQYF.

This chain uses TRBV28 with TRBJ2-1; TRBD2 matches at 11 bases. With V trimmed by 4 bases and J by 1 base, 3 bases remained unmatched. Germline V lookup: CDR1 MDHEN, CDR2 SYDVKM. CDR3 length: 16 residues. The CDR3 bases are TGTGCCAGCAGTTCCCGACTAGCGGGGTCCTACAATGAGCAGTTCTTC. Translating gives CASSSRLAGSYNEQFF.

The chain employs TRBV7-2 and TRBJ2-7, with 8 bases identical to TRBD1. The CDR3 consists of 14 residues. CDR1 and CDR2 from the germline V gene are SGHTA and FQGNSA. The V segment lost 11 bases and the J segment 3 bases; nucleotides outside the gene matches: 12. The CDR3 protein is CAGKKPGTGYEQYF. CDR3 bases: TGTGCCGGCAAAAAACCCGGGACAGGCTACGAGCAGTACTTC.

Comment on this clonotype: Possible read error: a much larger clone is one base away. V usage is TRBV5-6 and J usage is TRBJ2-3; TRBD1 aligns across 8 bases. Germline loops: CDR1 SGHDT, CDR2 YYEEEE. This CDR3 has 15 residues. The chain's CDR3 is CASSTRTGLTDTQCF. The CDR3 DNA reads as TGTGCCAGCAGCACCCGGACAGGGTTGACAGATACGCAGTGTTTT.

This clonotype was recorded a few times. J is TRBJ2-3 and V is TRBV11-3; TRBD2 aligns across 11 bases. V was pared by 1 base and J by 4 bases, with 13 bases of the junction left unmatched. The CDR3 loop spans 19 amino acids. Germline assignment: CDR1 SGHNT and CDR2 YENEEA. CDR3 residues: CASSLGRLAGGRGADTQYF. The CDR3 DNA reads TGTGCCAGCAGCTTAGGAAGGTTAGCGGGGGGGCGGGGGGCAGATACGCAGTATTTT.

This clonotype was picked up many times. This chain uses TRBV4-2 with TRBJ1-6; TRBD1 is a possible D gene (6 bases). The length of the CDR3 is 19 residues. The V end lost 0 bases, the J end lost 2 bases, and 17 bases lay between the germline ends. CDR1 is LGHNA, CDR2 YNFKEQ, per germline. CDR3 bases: TGTGCCAGCAGCCAAGATCGCCGAGCTGGGGGGCCCTATAATTCACCCCTCCACTTT. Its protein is CASSQDRRAGGPYNSPLHF.